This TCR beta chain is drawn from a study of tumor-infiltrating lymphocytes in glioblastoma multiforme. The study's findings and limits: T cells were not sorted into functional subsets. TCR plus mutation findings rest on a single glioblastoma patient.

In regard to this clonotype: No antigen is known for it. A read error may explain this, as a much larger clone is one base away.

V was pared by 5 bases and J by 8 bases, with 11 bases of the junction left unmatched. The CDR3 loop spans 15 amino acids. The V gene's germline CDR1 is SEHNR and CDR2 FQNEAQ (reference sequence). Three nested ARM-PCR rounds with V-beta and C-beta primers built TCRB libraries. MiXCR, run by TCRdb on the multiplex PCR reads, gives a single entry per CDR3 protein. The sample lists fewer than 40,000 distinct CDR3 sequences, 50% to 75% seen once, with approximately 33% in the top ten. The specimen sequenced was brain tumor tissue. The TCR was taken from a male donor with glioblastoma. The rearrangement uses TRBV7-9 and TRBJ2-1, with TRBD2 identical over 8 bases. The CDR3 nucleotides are TGTGCCAGCAGCCCTCGGACTAGCTGGTACCATGAGCAGTTCTTC. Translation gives CASSPRTSWYHEQFF.